Listed here is a single TCR beta chain. The V gene end was trimmed by 5 bases and the J gene end by 0 bases; junction bases not matched to a gene: 8. CDR1 and CDR2 (germline): MNHNY, SVGAGI (reference sequence). The CDR3 has 16 amino acids. The record originates from a study of blood T cell repertoires in COVID-19. Study information: Sites in the United States, Italy and Spain provided acute and convalescent COVID-19 samples. T cells, B-cell-depleted T cells, or PBMCs supplied cDNA or gDNA.

Per the study methods: It was from reference gene primer amplification that nucleated cell counts were estimated. Profiling relied on immunoSEQ multiplex PCR, and the TCRdb table lists in-frame clones only, not all of them. The V and J calls and clone size are taken from that table; D and trimming were inferred from the DNA. The table has about 160,000 clones, 85% to 90% seen once. Enrollment of patients from Seattle took place during active infection, with longitudinal follow-up. The sample consisted of peripheral blood. The receptor comes from a woman in her seventies with COVID-19, enrolled during active disease. This sequence joins TRBV6-6 and TRBJ2-3; TRBD1 matches at 7 bases. The CDR3 bases are TGTGCCAGCAGTCGAACAGGGGCCTCTAGCACAGATACGCAGTATTTT. Amino acid sequence: CASSRTGASSTDTQYF.